The 10 T cell receptor beta chains presented below share a single source sample, sequenced in a study of naive and memory T cell subsets. Two oligonucleotides, mixed equimolar, formed the beta constant-region primer covering TRBC1 and TRBC2. Via MiXCR, TCRdb re-called the UMI-ligation and nested PCR reads, giving one row per CDR3 protein. The sample lists under 150,000 distinct CDR3 sequences; approximately 15% were seen once. The sample consisted of naive CD4+ T cells from blood. The receptor source for this set is a human donor in good health.

This clonotype was picked up many times. The genes are TRBV6-6 and TRBJ2-1, with D perhaps TRBD2 (6 bases). V dropped 2 bases and J dropped 5 bases, with 16 bases sitting between them. The CDR3 runs to 16 residues. The germline V gene has CDR1 MNHNY and CDR2 SVGAGI (reference sequence). The CDR3 DNA is TGTGCCAGCAGTTACCGAGGGACTGGGACCAACAATGAGCAGTTCTTC. This codes for CASSYRGTGTNNEQFF.

V and J are TRBV4-1 and TRBJ1-3; D call uncertain. V was pared by 1 base and J by 2 bases, with 15 bases between. The CDR3 extends over 17 amino acids. The V gene's germline CDR1 is MGHRA and CDR2 YSYEKL. DNA for the CDR3: TGCGCCAGCAGCCAAGTCGGTCTTAAGGAGGCTGGAAACACCATATATTTT. It encodes CASSQVGLKEAGNTIYF.

The gene calls are TRBV20-1 and TRBJ2-2; D is ambiguous. Per the germline V gene, CDR1 is DFQATT and CDR2 is SNEGSKA (reference sequence). The CDR3 length is 13 residues. V lost 3 bases and J lost 0, with 5 bases in between. In nucleotides, the CDR3 is TGCAGTGCTAGGTCGGCGAACACCGGGGAGCTGTTTTTT. Protein sequence: CSARSANTGELFF.

The CDR3 spells CAISAGETQYF. CDR3 DNA sequence: TGTGCCATCAGTGCTGGAGAGACCCAGTACTTC. V gene TRBV10-3 combines with J gene TRBJ2-5; unclear D gene. V was trimmed by 4 bases and J by 4 bases, leaving 4 bases between them. CDR1 is ENHRY, CDR2 SYGVKD, per germline. This CDR3 region has 11 residues.

This sequence joins TRBV29-1 and TRBJ1-1; no reliable D call. The CDR3 sequence is 12 residues long. Between the trimmed V and J ends, which lost 2 bases and 6 bases, there was a span of 10 bases. The germline gives CDR1 SQVTM, CDR2 ANQGSEA. This CDR3 reads CSVEKGTPEAFF. The CDR3 DNA reads TGCAGCGTTGAAAAGGGTACCCCTGAAGCTTTCTTT.

This clonotype was seen a few times. The gene calls are TRBV2 and TRBJ1-5; TRBD1 matches 7 bases. In germline, CDR1 is SNHLY, CDR2 FYNNEI. Trimming took 6 bases from V and 7 from J; bases not matched to a gene: 9. This CDR3 comprises 14 residues. The CDR3 bases are TGTGCCAGCAGGGACACAGGGGACAAGCAGCCCCAGCATTTT. Its translation is CASRDTGDKQPQHF. The whole variable domain, remainder taken from reference TRBV2 and TRBJ1-5, is EPEVTQTPSHQVTQMGQEVILRCVPISNHLYFYWYRQILGQKVEFLVSFYNNEISEKSEIFDDQFSVERPDGSNFTLKIRSTKLEDSAMYFCASRDTGDKQPQHFGDGTRLSIL.

This clonotype has just a few counts. The chain links TRBV20-1 to TRBJ2-7, with TRBD2 matching 10 bases. Germline V gene sequence: CDR1 DFQATT, CDR2 SNEGSKA (reference sequence). J was trimmed by 6 bases and V by 3 bases; bases with no gene match: 5. The CDR3 is 13 residues long. CDR3 region: CSARASGRVEQYF. DNA of the CDR3: TGCAGTGCTAGGGCCAGCGGGAGGGTCGAGCAGTACTTC.

This clonotype has more than one count but fewer than ten. The CDR3 sequence: CASSLSTGLTDTQYF. The CDR3 bases are TGCGCCAGCAGCTTGTCTACAGGGCTCACAGATACGCAGTATTTT. The J gene is TRBJ2-3, the V gene TRBV5-1; a weak D match, TRBD1 (6 bases). The germline gives CDR1 SGHRS, CDR2 YFSETQ. Trimming pared 1 base from V and 2 bases from J, leaving 11 bases between. The CDR3 sequence is 15 residues long.

The gene calls are TRBV18 and TRBJ2-1, with 7 bases lining up with TRBD1. The V gene end was trimmed by 5 bases and the J gene end by 5 bases; junction bases not matched to a gene: 3. The germline CDR1 and CDR2 sequences are KGHSH and LQKENI. This CDR3 is 13 amino acids long. The CDR3 spells CASSDDRDNEQFF. CDR3 sequence (DNA): TGTGCCAGCTCAGATGACAGGGACAATGAGCAGTTCTTC.

The table lists this clonotype with a few counts. The chain uses TRBV7-2 and TRBJ2-5, with 8 bases matching TRBD2. The V gene's germline CDR1 is SGHTA and CDR2 FQGNSA. V shed 7 bases and J 1 base; nucleotides not matched to a gene: 8. This CDR3 comprises 15 residues. The CDR3 sequence is CASILSGLAQETQYF. As DNA, the CDR3 is TGTGCCAGCATCCTCAGCGGACTAGCCCAAGAGACCCAGTACTTC.